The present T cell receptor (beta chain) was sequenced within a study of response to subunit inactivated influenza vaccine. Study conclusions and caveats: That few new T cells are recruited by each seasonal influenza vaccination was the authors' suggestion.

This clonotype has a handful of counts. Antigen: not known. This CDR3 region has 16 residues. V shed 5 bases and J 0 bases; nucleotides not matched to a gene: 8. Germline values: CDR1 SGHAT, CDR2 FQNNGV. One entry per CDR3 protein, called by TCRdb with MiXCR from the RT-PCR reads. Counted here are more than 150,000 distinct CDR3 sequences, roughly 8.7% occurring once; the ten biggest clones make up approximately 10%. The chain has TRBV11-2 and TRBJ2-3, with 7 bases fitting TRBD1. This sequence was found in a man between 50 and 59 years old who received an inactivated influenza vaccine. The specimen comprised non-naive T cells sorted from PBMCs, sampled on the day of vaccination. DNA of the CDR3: TGTGCCAGCAGCCCAGGGGGACAGACTAGCACAGATACGCAGTATTTT. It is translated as CASSPGGQTSTDTQYF.